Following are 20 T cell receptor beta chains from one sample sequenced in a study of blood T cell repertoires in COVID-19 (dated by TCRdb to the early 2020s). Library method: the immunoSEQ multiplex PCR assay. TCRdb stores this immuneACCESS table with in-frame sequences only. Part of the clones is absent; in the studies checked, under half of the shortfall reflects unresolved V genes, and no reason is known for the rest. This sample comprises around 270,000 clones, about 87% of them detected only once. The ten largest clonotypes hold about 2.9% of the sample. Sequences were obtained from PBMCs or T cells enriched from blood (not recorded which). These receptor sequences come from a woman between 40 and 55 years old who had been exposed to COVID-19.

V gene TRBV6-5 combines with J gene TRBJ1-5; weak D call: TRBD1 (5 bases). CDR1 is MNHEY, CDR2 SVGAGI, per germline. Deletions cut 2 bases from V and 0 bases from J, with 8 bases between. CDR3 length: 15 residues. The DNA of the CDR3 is TGTGCCAGCAGTTACCGACAGAATAGCAATCAGCCCCAGCATTTT. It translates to CASSYRQNSNQPQHF.

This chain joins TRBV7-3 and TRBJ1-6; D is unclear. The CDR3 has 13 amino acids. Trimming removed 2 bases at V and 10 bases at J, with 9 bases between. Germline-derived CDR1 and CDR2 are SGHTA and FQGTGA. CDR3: CASSLGGVSPLHF. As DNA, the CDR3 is TGTGCCAGCAGCTTAGGCGGCGTGTCACCCCTCCACTTT.

CDR3: CASSLDGGSTEAFF. The CDR3 DNA is TGTGCCAGCAGCTTAGATGGGGGGAGCACTGAAGCTTTCTTT. The V gene is TRBV11-1, the J gene TRBJ1-1, with a tentative D call TRBD1 (5 bases). Trimming pared 1 base from V and 4 bases from J, leaving 10 bases between. This CDR3 spans 14 amino acids. Germline loops: CDR1 SGHAT, CDR2 FQDESV (reference sequence).

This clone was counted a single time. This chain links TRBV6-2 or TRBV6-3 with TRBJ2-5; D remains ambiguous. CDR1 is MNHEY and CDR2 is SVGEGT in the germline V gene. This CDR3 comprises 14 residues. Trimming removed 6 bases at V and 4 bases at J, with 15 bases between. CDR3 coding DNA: TGTGCCAGCAGCGGAACTCGGGTAGGAGAGACCCAGTACTTC. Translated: CASSGTRVGETQYF.

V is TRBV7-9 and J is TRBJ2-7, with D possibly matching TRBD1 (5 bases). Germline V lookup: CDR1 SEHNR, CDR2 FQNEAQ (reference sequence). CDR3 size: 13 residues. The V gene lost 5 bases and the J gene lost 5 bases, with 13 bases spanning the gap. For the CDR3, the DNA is TGTGCCAGCAGCGATTCAGGGCTACACGAGCAGTACTTC. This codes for CASSDSGLHEQYF.

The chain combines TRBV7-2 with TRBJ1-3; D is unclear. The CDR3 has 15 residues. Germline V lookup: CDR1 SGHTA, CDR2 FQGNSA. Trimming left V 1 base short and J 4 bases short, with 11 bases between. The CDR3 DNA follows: TGTGCCAGCAGCTTAGTCCCGGGAGTCGGAAACACCATATATTTT. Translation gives CASSLVPGVGNTIYF.

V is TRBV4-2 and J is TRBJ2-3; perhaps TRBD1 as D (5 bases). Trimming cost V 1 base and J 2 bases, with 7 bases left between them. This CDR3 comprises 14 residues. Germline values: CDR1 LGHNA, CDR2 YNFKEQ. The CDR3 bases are TGTGCCAGCAGCCAAGGACAGTACACAGATACGCAGTATTTT. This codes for CASSQGQYTDTQYF.

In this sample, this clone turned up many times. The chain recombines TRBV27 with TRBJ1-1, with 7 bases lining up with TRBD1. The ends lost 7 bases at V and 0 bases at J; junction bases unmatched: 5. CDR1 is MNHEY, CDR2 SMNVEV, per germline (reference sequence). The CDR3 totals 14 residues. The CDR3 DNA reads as TGTGCCAGCATCCGGGACAGTATGAACACTGAAGCTTTCTTT. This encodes CASIRDSMNTEAFF.

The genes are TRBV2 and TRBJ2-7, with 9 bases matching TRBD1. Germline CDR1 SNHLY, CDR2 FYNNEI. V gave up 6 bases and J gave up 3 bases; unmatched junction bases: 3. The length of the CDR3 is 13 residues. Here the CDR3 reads CASRPGQGYEQYF. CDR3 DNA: TGTGCCAGCAGACCGGGACAGGGCTACGAGCAGTACTTC. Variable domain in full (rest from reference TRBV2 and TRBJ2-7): EPEVTQTPSHQVTQMGQEVILRCVPISNHLYFYWYRQILGQKVEFLVSFYNNEISEKSEIFDDQFSVERPDGSNFTLKIRSTKLEDSAMYFCASRPGQGYEQYFGPGTRLTVT.

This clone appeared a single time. The CDR3 nucleotides read TGTGCCAGCAGACCATCCGCGGGGGTCGGAGATACGCAGTATTTT. Translation gives CASRPSAGVGDTQYF. The chain uses TRBV7-2 and TRBJ2-3; 7 nucleotides match TRBD2. This CDR3 has 15 amino acids. Looked up from germline, CDR1 is SGHTA and CDR2 is FQGNSA. The trim removed 6 bases at V and 5 bases at J, leaving 11 bases unmatched.

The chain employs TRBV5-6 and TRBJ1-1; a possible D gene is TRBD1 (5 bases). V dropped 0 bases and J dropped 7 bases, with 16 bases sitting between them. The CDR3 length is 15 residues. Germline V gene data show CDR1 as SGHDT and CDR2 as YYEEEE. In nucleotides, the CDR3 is TGTGCCAGCAGCTTGGGGGGCAACCTATTTATTGAAGCTTTCTTT. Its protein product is CASSLGGNLFIEAFF.

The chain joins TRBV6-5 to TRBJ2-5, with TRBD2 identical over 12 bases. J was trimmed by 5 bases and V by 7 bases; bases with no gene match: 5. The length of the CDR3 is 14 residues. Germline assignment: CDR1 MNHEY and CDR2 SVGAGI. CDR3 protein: CASTSGGAGETQYF. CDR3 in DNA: TGTGCCAGCACTAGCGGGGGGGCCGGGGAGACCCAGTACTTC.

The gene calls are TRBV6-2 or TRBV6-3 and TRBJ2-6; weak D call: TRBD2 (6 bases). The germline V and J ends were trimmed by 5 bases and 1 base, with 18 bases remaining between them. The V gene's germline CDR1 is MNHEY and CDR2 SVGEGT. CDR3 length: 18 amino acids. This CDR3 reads CASSNVGGRLSGANVLTF. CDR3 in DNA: TGTGCCAGCAGTAACGTGGGGGGACGCCTATCTGGGGCCAACGTCCTGACTTTC.

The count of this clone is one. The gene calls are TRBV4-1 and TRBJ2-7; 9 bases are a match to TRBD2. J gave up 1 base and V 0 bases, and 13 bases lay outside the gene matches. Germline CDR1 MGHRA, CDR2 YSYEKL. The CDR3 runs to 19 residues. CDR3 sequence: CASSQERWRGGPDSYEQYF. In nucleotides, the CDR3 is TGCGCCAGCAGCCAAGAGAGGTGGCGGGGGGGACCAGATTCCTACGAGCAGTACTTC.

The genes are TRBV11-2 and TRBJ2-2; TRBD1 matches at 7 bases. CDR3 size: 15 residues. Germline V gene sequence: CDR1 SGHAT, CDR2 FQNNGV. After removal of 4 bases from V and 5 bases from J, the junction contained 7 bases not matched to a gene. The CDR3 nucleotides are TGTGCCAGCAGCTCGCCGGGACAGAAAACCGGGGAGCTGTTTTTT. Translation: CASSSPGQKTGELFF.

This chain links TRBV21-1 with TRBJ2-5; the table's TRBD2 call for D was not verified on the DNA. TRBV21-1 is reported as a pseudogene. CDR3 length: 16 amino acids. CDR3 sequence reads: CASSNLGGRGKETQYF. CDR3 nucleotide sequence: TGTGCCAGCAGCAATTTGGGGGGGCGAGGAAAAGAGACCCAGTACTTC.

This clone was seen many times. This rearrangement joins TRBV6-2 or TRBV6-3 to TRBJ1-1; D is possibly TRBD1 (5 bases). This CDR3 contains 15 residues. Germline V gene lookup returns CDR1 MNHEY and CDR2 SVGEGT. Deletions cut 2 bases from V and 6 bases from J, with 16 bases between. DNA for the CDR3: TGTGCCAGCAGTTACGTGACAGTAAGAAGCTCTGAAGCTTTCTTT. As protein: CASSYVTVRSSEAFF.

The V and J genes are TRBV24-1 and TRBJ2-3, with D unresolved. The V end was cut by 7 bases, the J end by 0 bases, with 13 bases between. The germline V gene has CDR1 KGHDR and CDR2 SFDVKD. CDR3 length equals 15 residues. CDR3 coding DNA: TGTGCCACCAGCCAAGCCTCCCCTAGCACAGATACGCAGTATTTT. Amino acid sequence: CATSQASPSTDTQYF.

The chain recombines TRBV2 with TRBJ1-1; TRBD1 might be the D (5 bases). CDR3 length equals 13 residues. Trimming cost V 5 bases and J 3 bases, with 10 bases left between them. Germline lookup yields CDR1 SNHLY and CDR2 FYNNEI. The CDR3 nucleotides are TGTGCCAGCAGTATCGACAGAGACACTGAAGCTTTCTTT. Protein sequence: CASSIDRDTEAFF.

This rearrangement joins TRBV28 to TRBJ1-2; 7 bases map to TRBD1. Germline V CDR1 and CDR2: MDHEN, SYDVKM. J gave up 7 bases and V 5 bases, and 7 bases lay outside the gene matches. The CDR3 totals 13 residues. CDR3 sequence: CASSPDPGGGYTF. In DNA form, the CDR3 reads TGTGCCAGCAGTCCCGACCCAGGGGGTGGCTACACCTTC.